These 2 T cell receptor beta chains originate from one sample sequenced in a study of cytomegalovirus exposure and HLA in healthy donors. Sequencing was performed with immunoSEQ multiplex PCR; in TCRdb, only in-frame clones are kept and a portion is missing. The repertoire has over 200,000 clones, approximately 82% of them found once; the top ten carry around 5.5%. Sequenced sample: PBMCs. The receptor source for this set is a young woman in good health and CMV-seronegative.

This rearrangement joins TRBV7-8 to TRBJ1-5, with D possibly matching TRBD1 (6 bases). Trimming removed 1 base from V and 2 bases from J, with 9 bases in between. The CDR3 totals 15 residues. The germline V gene encodes CDR1 SGHVS and CDR2 FQNEAQ. The CDR3 DNA follows: TGTGCCAGCAGCTTAGGGGGGCGCGGCAATCAGCCCCAGCATTTT. This encodes CASSLGGRGNQPQHF.

The CDR3 region is CAWGRDSYSNQPQHF. The CDR3 DNA reads TGTGCCTGGGGAAGGGACAGCTATAGCAATCAGCCCCAGCATTTT. The chain is built from TRBV30 and TRBJ1-5, with 7 bases aligning to TRBD1. The CDR3 spans 15 residues. Germline CDR1 reads GTSNPN; CDR2 reads SVGIG (reference sequence). After removal of 5 bases from V and 0 bases from J, the junction contained 7 bases not matched to a gene.